These 30 T cell receptor beta chains were all obtained from the same sample, sequenced in a study of technical replicates of blood from several donors. Clones were sequenced by immunoSEQ multiplex PCR, and TCRdb holds only the in-frame ones, with some missing. In the table there are approximately 59,000 clones, approximately 86% of which are singletons. The sequencing input was PBMCs. The receptor set was obtained from a human donor in good health. Some clones in this sample may be carry-over from other donors' samples.

The chain uses TRBV4-1 and TRBJ2-3, with 9 bases aligning to TRBD1. The CDR3 consists of 15 residues. The V gene end was trimmed by 4 bases and the J gene end by 0 bases; junction bases not matched to a gene: 2. Per germline, CDR1 MGHRA and CDR2 YSYEKL. The CDR3 nucleotides read TGCGCCAGCAGCCCACAGGGGGCTAGCACAGATACGCAGTATTTT. Translating it yields CASSPQGASTDTQYF.

This CDR3 is CASSLSSRGLYEQYF. The CDR3 DNA is TGTGCCAGCAGTTTATCAAGCAGGGGGCTCTACGAGCAGTACTTC. V is TRBV27 and J is TRBJ2-7, with TRBD1 matching 8 bases. CDR1 is MNHEY, CDR2 SMNVEV, per germline (reference sequence). V lost 0 bases to trimming and J lost 3 bases; unmatched junction nucleotides: 4. This CDR3 region has 15 residues.

The chain links TRBV5-4 to TRBJ2-2, with TRBD2 matching over 11 bases. Germline assignment: CDR1 SGHNT and CDR2 YYREEE (reference sequence). With V trimmed by 4 bases and J by 5 bases, 10 bases remained unmatched. The CDR3 has 17 residues. The CDR3 sequence is CASSPSLTSGVTGELFF. CDR3 nucleotides: TGTGCCAGCAGCCCGAGCCTGACTAGCGGGGTTACCGGGGAGCTGTTTTTT.

The CDR3 DNA reads as TGCAGCGTTGGGGGGACAGGGGGCGCATATGGCTACACCTTC. Amino acids: CSVGGTGGAYGYTF. The chain couples TRBV29-1 to TRBJ1-2, with 12 bases identical to TRBD1. Germline V gives CDR1 SQVTM, CDR2 ANQGSEA. The CDR3 spans 14 residues. J lost 5 bases, V lost 4 bases, and 5 bases had no gene match.

J is TRBJ1-1 and V is TRBV30, with a tentative D call TRBD1 (5 bases). Germline V gene lookup returns CDR1 GTSNPN and CDR2 SVGIG (reference sequence). Trimming cost V 3 bases and J 10 bases, with 15 bases left between them. This CDR3 is 12 amino acids long. The CDR3 protein is CAWSAGPRGAFF. DNA for the CDR3: TGTGCCTGGAGCGCGGGGCCAAGGGGAGCTTTCTTT.

This chain links TRBV2 with TRBJ1-6, with D possibly TRBD1 on 6 matching bases. Germline CDR1 reads SNHLY; CDR2 reads FYNNEI. This CDR3 region has 12 residues. Trimming took off 6 bases at V and 11 bases at J, with 11 bases between the two ends. The CDR3 DNA sequence: TGTGCCAGCAGAAGCAGGGACACACCCCTCCACTTT. Amino acids: CASRSRDTPLHF.

This clone was seen once. V and J are TRBV5-4 and TRBJ2-1; the D gene is possibly TRBD2 (5 bases). Deletions cut 5 bases from V and 6 bases from J, with 15 bases between. This CDR3 spans 14 amino acids. Germline CDR1 SGHNT, CDR2 YYREEE (reference sequence). The CDR3 region is CASRLDSEINEQFF. DNA for the CDR3: TGTGCCAGCAGACTGGACTCGGAAATCAATGAGCAGTTCTTC.

The rearrangement links TRBV12-5 to TRBJ1-2; a possible D gene is TRBD1 (6 bases). CDR1 is LGHNT and CDR2 is FRNRAP in the germline V gene. Trimming cost V 3 bases and J 4 bases, with 9 bases left between them. The CDR3 is 13 residues long. CDR3 in amino acids: CASGLGTTYGYTF. CDR3 in DNA: TGTGCTAGTGGTTTAGGGACAACCTATGGCTACACCTTC.

V gene TRBV29-1 combines with J gene TRBJ2-7; 8 bases map to TRBD1. The V gene end was trimmed by 5 bases and the J gene end by 3 bases; junction bases not matched to a gene: 6. CDR3 length: 13 residues. CDR1 SQVTM and CDR2 ANQGSEA come from the germline V gene. Here the CDR3 DNA reads TGCAGCGTTATCGGACAGGGTCTCTACGAGCAGTACTTC. It specifies CSVIGQGLYEQYF.

V gene TRBV11-2 combines with J gene TRBJ2-7; 7 nucleotides line up with TRBD2. The length of the CDR3 is 15 residues. Germline loops: CDR1 SGHAT, CDR2 FQNNGV. The junction had 5 bases not matched to a gene; V was cut back by 1 base and J by 2 bases. CDR3 in amino acids: CASSLAAGMAYEQYF. The CDR3 DNA reads TGTGCCAGCAGCTTAGCAGCGGGAATGGCCTACGAGCAGTACTTC.

The gene calls are TRBV4-1 and TRBJ1-4; D may be TRBD1 (5 bases). CDR1 and CDR2 (germline): MGHRA, YSYEKL. V was pared by 6 bases and J by 1 base, with 15 bases between. This CDR3 spans 16 amino acids. CDR3 DNA: TGCGCCAGCAGGGGGGGGTCAGAGAGAACTAATGAAAAACTGTTTTTT. Amino acids: CASRGGSERTNEKLFF.

This clone came up a few times. CDR3 coding DNA: TGTGCCAGCTCACCAGGGGACGGGGGTCAGCCCCAGCATTTT. Its translation is CASSPGDGGQPQHF. J is TRBJ1-5 and V is TRBV18; possible D gene TRBD1, 5 bases. The CDR3 is 14 amino acids. Germline values: CDR1 KGHSH, CDR2 LQKENI. V was cut by 2 bases and J by 6 bases, with 11 bases left in between. The full variable domain, rest sourced from reference TRBV18 and TRBJ1-5, is NAGVMQNPRHLVRRRGQEARLRCSPMKGHSHVYWYRQLPEEGLKFMVYLQKENIIDESGMPKERFSAEFPKEGPSILRIQQVVRGDSAAYFCASSPGDGGQPQHFGDGTRLSIL.

In nucleotides, the CDR3 is TGCACCAGCACCCCAGGGGGGGAGACCCAGTACTTC. Its protein is CTSTPGGETQYF. The gene calls are TRBV1 and TRBJ2-5; the tabulated D call, TRBD1, remains unverified against the DNA. TRBV1 is tagged as a pseudogene. This CDR3 has 12 residues.

The genes are TRBV27 and TRBJ1-1; D is undetermined. The CDR3 covers 15 residues. Germline V lookup: CDR1 MNHEY, CDR2 SMNVEV (reference sequence). Between the trimmed V and J ends, which lost 4 bases and 0 bases, there was a span of 12 bases. The CDR3 coding sequence is TGTGCCAGCAGTTGGCGCGGGAGTTTGAACACTGAAGCTTTCTTT. It yields the protein CASSWRGSLNTEAFF.

The rearrangement links TRBV11-2 to TRBJ1-1; D is perhaps TRBD1 (5 bases). Germline V lookup: CDR1 SGHAT, CDR2 FQNNGV. CDR3 length: 15 residues. Trimming shortened V by 2 bases and J by 1 base, and 11 bases separated the two germline ends. CDR3 loop: CASSLQGWGNTEAFF. The CDR3 DNA reads as TGTGCCAGCAGCTTACAGGGATGGGGGAACACTGAAGCTTTCTTT. Complete variable domain (other parts from reference TRBV11-2 and TRBJ1-1): EAGVAQSPRYKIIEKRQSVAFWCNPISGHATLYWYQQILGQGPKLLIQFQNNGVVDDSQLPKDRFSAERLKGVDSTLKIQPAKLEDSAVYLCASSLQGWGNTEAFFGQGTRLTVV.

The chain couples TRBV7-2 to TRBJ2-7; D remains unclear. Per germline, CDR1 SGHTA and CDR2 FQGNSA. Trimming stripped 1 base from V and 4 bases from J, with 11 bases between. The CDR3 has 14 residues. CDR3 region: CASSLVVTEYEQYF. For the CDR3, the DNA is TGTGCCAGCAGCTTAGTTGTGACTGAGTACGAGCAGTACTTC.

This clone has a single count. The chain links TRBV11-3 to TRBJ2-5, with 7 bases lining up with TRBD2. The CDR3 is 16 amino acids. With V trimmed by 5 bases and J by 4 bases, 13 bases remained unmatched. CDR1 is SGHNT and CDR2 is YENEEA in the germline V gene. CDR3 sequence reads: CASSKAGREGGETQYF. The CDR3 nucleotides are TGTGCCAGCAGCAAAGCGGGGAGGGAAGGCGGAGAGACCCAGTACTTC.

The chain uses TRBV18 and TRBJ1-5, with D perhaps matching TRBD1 (6 bases). The CDR3 is 16 amino acids. Trimming left V 4 bases short and J 1 base short, with 14 bases between. The germline V gene has CDR1 KGHSH and CDR2 LQKENI. CDR3: CASSQSGTKSNQPQHF. CDR3 coding DNA: TGTGCCAGCTCACAGTCCGGGACAAAGAGCAATCAGCCCCAGCATTTT.

The chain joins TRBV4-3 to TRBJ2-1; 9 bases line up with TRBD2. Germline V gene lookup returns CDR1 LGHNA and CDR2 YSLEER. After removal of 2 bases from V and 3 bases from J, the junction contained 14 bases not matched to a gene. This CDR3 has 19 amino acids. As DNA, the CDR3 is TGCGCCAGCAGCCAACCTGGACTAGCGAGTCAAAAGGACTACAATGAGCAGTTCTTC. This translates into CASSQPGLASQKDYNEQFF.

The chain couples TRBV20-1 to TRBJ2-7, with a possible D match to TRBD2 (5 bases). Germline-derived CDR1 and CDR2 are DFQATT and SNEGSKA (reference sequence). The CDR3 consists of 11 residues. V lost 8 bases and J lost 6, with 14 bases in between. This CDR3 is CSPRVGIEQYF. The CDR3 DNA reads as TGCAGTCCGCGGGTGGGGATCGAGCAGTACTTC.

V usage is TRBV6-6 and J usage is TRBJ2-1; no clear D. V lost 6 bases and J 10 bases, leaving 22 bases between the germline ends. The CDR3 runs to 15 residues. Per the germline V gene, CDR1 is MNHNY and CDR2 is SVGAGI (reference sequence). The CDR3 loop is CASSTGRRSTEEQFF. CDR3 DNA sequence: TGTGCCAGCAGCACCGGAAGACGTTCCACAGAGGAGCAGTTCTTC.

V and J are TRBV7-9 and TRBJ2-1; 7 bases are shared with TRBD1. Germline assignment: CDR1 SEHNR and CDR2 FQNEAQ (reference sequence). The V gene end was trimmed by 4 bases and the J gene end by 5 bases; junction bases not matched to a gene: 5. The CDR3 length is 14 residues. CDR3 in DNA: TGTGCCAGCAGCTCCGGGACAGTAAACAATGAGCAGTTCTTC. Its translation is CASSSGTVNNEQFF.

The gene calls are TRBV9 and TRBJ2-5, with D possibly TRBD2 on 6 matching bases. CDR1 and CDR2 (germline): SGDLS, YYNGEE. CDR3 length: 14 amino acids. V shed 3 bases and J shed 1 base, with 10 bases lying between them. The CDR3 coding sequence is TGTGCCAGCAGCGCGCGGGGATCCCAAGAGACCCAGTACTTC. Translated: CASSARGSQETQYF.

The chain employs TRBV5-5 and TRBJ2-7, with TRBD1 matching over 7 bases. The junction had 4 bases not matched to a gene; V was cut back by 0 bases and J by 7 bases. CDR3 length: 13 residues. The V gene's germline CDR1 is SGHKS and CDR2 YYEKEE (reference sequence). CDR3 sequence (DNA): TGTGCCAGCAGCTTGGAGGACAGGTGGGAGCAGTACTTC. Translated, it gives CASSLEDRWEQYF.

The rearrangement uses TRBV6-1 and TRBJ2-6; D is uncertain. Germline-derived CDR1 and CDR2 are MNHNS and SASEGT. This CDR3 is built from 14 residues. Trimming pared 7 bases from V and 4 bases from J, leaving 11 bases between. The CDR3: CASINIGGANVLTF. The DNA for the CDR3 is TGTGCCAGCATTAACATTGGCGGGGCCAACGTCCTGACTTTC.

The rearrangement joins TRBV11-2 to TRBJ1-2; perhaps TRBD1 as D (5 bases). The CDR3 runs 15 residues. V lost 1 base and J 5 bases, leaving 14 bases between the germline ends. CDR1 SGHAT and CDR2 FQNNGV come from the germline V gene. CDR3 protein: CASSLVGRVEYGYTF. The CDR3 DNA is TGTGCCAGCAGCTTAGTAGGCAGGGTCGAGTATGGCTACACCTTC.

The chain links TRBV7-2 to TRBJ1-4; D remains unclear. The CDR3 loop spans 13 amino acids. V lost 7 bases and J lost 5, with 11 bases in between. Germline CDR1 SGHTA, CDR2 FQGNSA. The CDR3 protein is CASTVGPNEKLFF. The CDR3 coding sequence is TGTGCCAGCACGGTGGGCCCGAATGAAAAACTGTTTTTT. The full variable domain, in which reference TRBV7-2 and TRBJ1-4 provide the parts outside the CDR3, is GAGVSQSPSNKVTEKGKDVELRCDPISGHTALYWYRQSLGQGLEFLIYFQGNSAPDKSGLPSDRFSAERTGGSVSTLTIQRTQQEDSAVYLCASTVGPNEKLFFGSGTQLSVL.

The chain has TRBV5-1 and TRBJ2-1, with TRBD2 as a possible D gene (5 bases). The CDR3 consists of 13 residues. V lost 0 bases and J lost 6, with 7 bases in between. The germline V gene has CDR1 SGHRS and CDR2 YFSETQ. The CDR3 loop reads CASSLEAANEQFF. The CDR3 DNA reads TGCGCCAGCAGCTTGGAAGCGGCCAATGAGCAGTTCTTC.

This chain links TRBV18 with TRBJ2-7; D possibly corresponds to TRBD1 (6 bases). Trimming stripped 1 base from V and 2 bases from J, with 9 bases between. In germline, CDR1 is KGHSH, CDR2 LQKENI. This CDR3 contains 14 residues. The CDR3 region is CASSPQGGAYEQYF. DNA for the CDR3: TGTGCCAGCTCACCACAAGGGGGAGCCTACGAGCAGTACTTC.

The genes are TRBV7-8 and TRBJ2-6; tentative D call: TRBD1 (5 bases). The CDR3 covers 16 residues. V gave up 4 bases and J gave up 4 bases, with 14 bases separating them. From germline, CDR1 is SGHVS and CDR2 FQNEAQ. CDR3 sequence reads: CASSSRELSGANVLTF. For the CDR3, the DNA is TGTGCCAGCAGCTCCAGGGAACTCTCGGGGGCCAACGTCCTGACTTTC.